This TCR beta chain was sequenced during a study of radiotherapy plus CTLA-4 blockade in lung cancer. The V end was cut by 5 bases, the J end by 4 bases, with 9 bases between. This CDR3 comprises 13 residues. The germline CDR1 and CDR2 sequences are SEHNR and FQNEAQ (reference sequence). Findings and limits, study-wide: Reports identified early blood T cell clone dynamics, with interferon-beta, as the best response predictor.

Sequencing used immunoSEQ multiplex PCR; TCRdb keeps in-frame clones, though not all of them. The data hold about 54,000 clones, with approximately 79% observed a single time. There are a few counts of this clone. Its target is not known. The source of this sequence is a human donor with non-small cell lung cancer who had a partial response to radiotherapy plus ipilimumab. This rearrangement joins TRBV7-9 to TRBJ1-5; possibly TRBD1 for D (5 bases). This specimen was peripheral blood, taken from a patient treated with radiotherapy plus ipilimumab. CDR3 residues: CASSVGTNQPQHF. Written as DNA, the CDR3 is TGTGCCAGCAGCGTAGGGACTAATCAGCCCCAGCATTTT.